This T cell receptor beta chain was observed in a study of blood T cell repertoires in COVID-19. Study background: Sites in the United States, Italy and Spain provided acute and convalescent COVID-19 samples. From T cells, B-cell-depleted T cells, or PBMCs came the material, which was cDNA or gDNA.

Recruited during active infection, patients (from Seattle) were subsequently followed longitudinally. In the original analysis: Nucleated cell number was recorded as an estimate derived from reference gene primer amplification. Sequencing was performed with immunoSEQ multiplex PCR; in TCRdb, only in-frame clones are kept and a portion is missing. V, J and clone size reflect that table, while D and trimming were determined from the DNA. The sample contains around 370,000 clones, about 88% of which appear only once. The germline V gene has CDR1 SGDLS and CDR2 YYNGEE. This CDR3 contains 15 residues. V was trimmed by 1 base and J by 4 bases, leaving 11 bases between them.

This TCR derives from a woman aged 70-85 years with COVID-19, enrolled during active disease. The sequencing sample was made of peripheral blood. V is TRBV9 and J is TRBJ2-2; weak D call: TRBD2 (5 bases). The CDR3 is CASSVLGGPTGELFF. DNA for the CDR3: TGTGCCAGCAGCGTACTGGGCGGGCCCACCGGGGAGCTGTTTTTT.